This TCR beta chain was captured by sequencing in a study of T cells after yellow fever vaccination. Study-wide points: Within FACS-sorted repertoires, abundant clonotypes contaminating from the bulk population could be present. Faster peaking, at day 5 versus 15, marked a secondary response that was weaker. Some clonotypes were seen in both the CD4 and the CD8 compartments. These made up a small share and likely arose from convergent recombination.

5'RACE template switching produced TCR cDNA carrying a universal primer site and UMIs. MiXCR was run by TCRdb on the 5' RACE reads, yielding one entry per CDR3 protein. The sample shows about 300,000 distinct CDR3 sequences, about 4% of them seen only once. In the case of this clonotype: The antigen is not known.

The germline V gene encodes CDR1 SEHNR and CDR2 FQNEAQ (reference sequence). Trimming took 4 bases from V and 2 from J, leaving 9 bases between them. This CDR3 spans 15 amino acids. This chain uses TRBV7-9 with TRBJ1-6; D is possibly TRBD1 (6 bases). The receptor's source is a man aged 18 to 29 who received the YFV17D yellow fever vaccine. This specimen was PBMCs, taken 5 days after the yellow fever booster vaccination. CDR3 coding DNA: TGTGCCAGCAGCTCCCAGGGGCCCTATAATTCACCCCTCCACTTT. It translates to CASSSQGPYNSPLHF.